This T cell receptor beta chain appears in the sequencing data of a study of OX40 agonist ivuxolimab in advanced cancers. CDR3 length: 14 amino acids. Germline loops: CDR1 SGHDT, CDR2 YYEEEE. V lost 3 bases, J lost 6 bases, and 16 bases lay in between. Whole-study findings and limits: Some patients who did not respond also had low normalized T-cell clonal expansion.

As to this clone: The antigen remains unidentified.

The data were produced by immunoSEQ multiplex PCR, yet TCRdb's version contains in-frame clones alone and is incomplete. The sample contains some 80,000 clones, over 85% of which appear only once. This chain links TRBV5-6 with TRBJ2-7, with TRBD2 as a possible D gene (6 bases). The input for sequencing was CD4+ or CD8+ T cells sorted from blood, taken in a trial of the OX40 agonist ivuxolimab. This receptor was identified in an adult with an advanced solid tumor such as melanoma, head and neck, liver or kidney cancer. The CDR3 loop is CASSWGVSVAEQYF. As DNA, the CDR3 is TGTGCCAGCAGCTGGGGGGTTAGCGTGGCCGAGCAGTACTTC.